The 25 T cell receptor beta chains below come from one sample, sequenced in a study of tumor-infiltrating lymphocytes in primary liver carcinoma. Bulk tissue was left unsorted, and RNA and DNA were co-extracted from 20-30 mg of it. Making TCR beta cDNA involved around 540 ng total RNA and a constant-region primer. A slightly modified ARM-PCR protocol with three nested multiplex PCR rounds produced these TCR beta libraries. With TRBV1-TRBV30 forward primers and a C-beta reverse primer, the first two PCR rounds were run for nine to eleven cycles each. TCRdb re-called the multiplex PCR reads through MiXCR, storing one row per CDR3 protein. The sample gives 90,000 to 150,000 distinct CDR3 sequences, roughly 75% of which show up once; over 8% is in the top ten. The sequenced sample consisted of tumor-adjacent normal liver tissue. The receptors here all came from a woman aged 55 to 70 with primary liver carcinoma and hepatitis B virus infection.

The V call is TRBV20-1, the J call TRBJ2-1; 10 nucleotides match TRBD2. The CDR3 contains 17 residues. Trimming at V came to 6 bases and at J to 0 bases, leaving 11 bases not matched to a gene. Germline assignment: CDR1 DFQATT and CDR2 SNEGSKA (reference sequence). The CDR3 loop is CSARGTSATISYNEQFF. Written as DNA, the CDR3 is TGCAGTGCCCGGGGGACTAGCGCCACCATCTCCTACAATGAGCAGTTCTTC.

On this clonotype: An end of the junction does not agree with germline; a read error may underlie this. The chain links TRBV11-3 to TRBJ1-5; D is ambiguous. CDR1 is SGHNT, CDR2 YENEEA, per germline. This CDR3 spans 16 amino acids. In nucleotides, the CDR3 is TGTGTCAGCAGCCCTAGGACGGACCATAGCAATCAGCCGCAGCATTTT. Protein: CVSSPRTDHSNQPQHF.

The chain uses TRBV7-3 and TRBJ1-1, with 11 bases matching TRBD1. With V trimmed by 1 base and J by 5 bases, 3 bases remained unmatched. The germline V gene encodes CDR1 SGHTA and CDR2 FQGTGA. This CDR3 is built from 15 residues. DNA for the CDR3: TGTGCCAGCAGCTTAATGGGACAGGGGGTAACTGAAGCTTTCTTT. Translating gives CASSLMGQGVTEAFF.

Remarks on this clonotype: As the CDR3 is not closed by the conserved phenylalanine or tryptophan, this likely results from a read error. The CDR3 coding sequence is TGTGCCAGCAGCTTTCCCGGGACTAGTGGGACCAAGAACATTCAGTACTAC. Translated: CASSFPGTSGTKNIQYY. J is TRBJ2-4 and V is TRBV11-1; TRBD2 matches at 8 bases. CDR1 is SGHAT, CDR2 FQDESV, per germline (reference sequence). The CDR3 totals 17 residues.

A word on this clonotype: A read error is likely, as this CDR3 ends without the conserved phenylalanine or tryptophan. J is TRBJ2-7 and V is TRBV4-2; TRBD2 might be the D (6 bases). This CDR3 region has 14 residues. The germline V gene has CDR1 LGHNA and CDR2 YNFKEQ. This CDR3 reads CASSRPTSPYEQYL. CDR3 bases: TGTGCCAGCAGCCGACCGACTAGTCCCTATGAGCAGTACCTC.

On this clonotype itself: At one boundary the junction diverges from the germline segment, which might be a read error. The V gene is TRBV6-1, the J gene TRBJ1-5; 7 bases are shared with TRBD1. The CDR3 runs to 13 residues. Germline CDR1 is MNHNS and CDR2 is SASEGT. CDR3 in amino acids: CAIGDRNNQSQHF. The CDR3 DNA sequence: TGTGCCATCGGGGACAGAAATAATCAGTCCCAGCATTTT.

This clonotype was seen ten or more times. The chain employs TRBV7-9 and TRBJ2-1, with TRBD2 as a possible D gene (5 bases). Germline values: CDR1 SEHNR, CDR2 FQNEAQ (reference sequence). The CDR3 length is 14 residues. Trimming took 1 base from V and 6 from J, leaving 10 bases between them. DNA of the CDR3: TGTGCCAGCAGCTTAGATTCGGGGTTCAATGAGCAGTTCTTC. Protein product: CASSLDSGFNEQFF.

This chain links TRBV29-1 with TRBJ2-1, with D maybe TRBD2 (6 bases). This CDR3 region has 18 residues. V lost 1 base and J lost 4, with 23 bases in between. Germline V gene sequence: CDR1 SQVTM, CDR2 ANQGSEA. In DNA, the CDR3 is TGCAGCGTTGAAGGGGACTCGGAGTCGGGTACGGGATACAATGAGCAGTTCTTC. Translation: CSVEGDSESGTGYNEQFF.

By share, this clonotype ranks as medium-sized. CDR3 coding DNA: TGTGCCAGCAGCTTACACCCTAGCGGCTACAATGAGCAGTTCTTC. It encodes CASSLHPSGYNEQFF. The gene calls are TRBV11-2 and TRBJ2-1; 7 bases line up with TRBD2. The ends lost 2 bases at V and 3 bases at J; junction bases unmatched: 4. CDR3 length equals 15 residues. Germline CDR1 reads SGHAT; CDR2 reads FQNNGV.

There are many counts of this clonotype. DNA of the CDR3: TGTGCCAGCAGTCCCGCGGGGGGAAACACCATATATTTT. Translation gives CASSPAGGNTIYF. The chain joins TRBV12-3 or TRBV12-4 to TRBJ1-3; D unclear. The CDR3 extends over 13 amino acids. V dropped 5 bases and J dropped 4 bases, with 9 bases sitting between them.

Notes on this clonotype: This may stem from a read error, because a much larger clone lies one nucleotide away. The CDR3 ends on some other residue instead of the conserved phenylalanine or tryptophan, so this is likely a read error. V and J are TRBV30 and TRBJ1-2; TRBD1 matches at 10 bases. Germline CDR1 GTSNPN, CDR2 SVGIG (reference sequence). J lost 4 bases, V lost 0 bases, and 5 bases had no gene match. There are 15 residues in the CDR3. CDR3 sequence reads: CAWSVRGTGVYGYTL. The CDR3 coding sequence is TGTGCCTGGAGTGTACGCGGGACAGGGGTCTATGGCTACACCTTA.

A note on this clonotype: This could be a read error, since a much larger clone is one nucleotide away. J is TRBJ1-2 and V is TRBV7-9, with D unresolved. The CDR3 runs 12 residues. Germline CDR1 and CDR2: SEHNR and FQNEAQ (reference sequence). The CDR3 is CASSLASYGFTF. Here the CDR3 DNA reads TGTGCCAGCAGCTTAGCCAGCTATGGCTTCACCTTC.

This clonotype was picked up many times. V gene TRBV28 combines with J gene TRBJ2-2, with D perhaps matching TRBD2 (6 bases). The V end lost 3 bases, the J end lost 4 bases, and 12 bases lay between the germline ends. The CDR3 is made up of 15 amino acids. Per the germline V gene, CDR1 is MDHEN and CDR2 is SYDVKM. CDR3 sequence reads: CASSLGLPSTGELFF. CDR3 nucleotides: TGTGCCAGCAGTTTGGGACTGCCGAGCACCGGGGAGCTGTTTTTT. Using reference TRBV28 and TRBJ2-2 for the parts outside the CDR3, the full variable domain is DVKVTQSSRYLVKRTGEKVFLECVQDMDHENMFWYRQDPGLGLRLIYFSYDVKMKEKGDIPEGYSVSREKKERFSLILESASTNQTSMYLCASSLGLPSTGELFFGEGSRLTVL.

Of note for this clonotype: A read error may be the cause here, since a much bigger clone is one base away. The V gene is TRBV7-9, the J gene TRBJ2-1, with 8 bases lining up with TRBD1. CDR3 size: 14 residues. Per the germline V gene, CDR1 is SEHNR and CDR2 is FQNEAQ (reference sequence). The CDR3 is CANSFRDRNNEQFF. In nucleotides, the CDR3 is TGTGCCAACAGCTTCCGGGACAGGAACAATGAGCAGTTCTTC.

The chain is built from TRBV6-1 and TRBJ2-5; D is perhaps TRBD2 (6 bases). Trimming stripped 3 bases from V and 1 base from J, with 21 bases between. Germline lookup yields CDR1 MNHNS and CDR2 SASEGT. This CDR3 is built from 18 residues. The CDR3 sequence: CASSDFWRASLVQETQYF. Written as DNA, the CDR3 is TGTGCCAGCAGTGATTTTTGGAGGGCCAGTTTGGTCCAAGAGACCCAGTACTTC.

The chain joins TRBV11-2 to TRBJ2-1, with D hard to call. Trimming pared 4 bases from V and 7 bases from J, leaving 8 bases between. Per germline, CDR1 SGHAT and CDR2 FQNNGV. The CDR3 consists of 12 residues. CDR3 region: CASSSQFNEQFF. CDR3 DNA sequence: TGTGCCAGCAGCTCCCAATTTAATGAGCAGTTCTTC. Full variable domain (outside the CDR3, taken from reference TRBV11-2 and TRBJ2-1): EAGVAQSPRYKIIEKRQSVAFWCNPISGHATLYWYQQILGQGPKLLIQFQNNGVVDDSQLPKDRFSAERLKGVDSTLKIQPAKLEDSAVYLCASSSQFNEQFFGPGTRLTVL.

V is TRBV11-2 and J is TRBJ2-1; D is perhaps TRBD2 (6 bases). The CDR3 loop spans 15 amino acids. Germline loops: CDR1 SGHAT, CDR2 FQNNGV. CDR3 in amino acids: CTNSLDPTGVNEQFF. The CDR3 DNA follows: TGTACCAACAGCTTAGATCCAACGGGGGTCAATGAGCAGTTCTTC.

With respect to this clonotype: One end of the junction varies from germline; a read error may be responsible. This chain uses TRBV5-3 with TRBJ2-3, with D possibly matching TRBD2 (5 bases). TRBV5-3 is an open reading frame, and its role is uncertain. CDR3 size: 17 residues. This CDR3 reads CTRSLATEEILTDTRYF. Written as DNA, the CDR3 is TGTACTAGAAGCTTGGCTACCGAAGAAATTCTTACAGATACGCGGTATTTT.

As concerns this clonotype: The junction shows a germline mismatch at one end, possibly a read error. The rearrangement joins TRBV6-5 to TRBJ2-2; TRBD2 might be the D (5 bases). The germline V gene encodes CDR1 MNHEY and CDR2 SVGAGI. CDR3 length: 14 amino acids. DNA for the CDR3: TGTGGCAGCAGTCCCCGGCTGAACACCGGGGAGCTGGTTTTT. Translated: CGSSPRLNTGELVF.

This clonotype was seen only a few times. V is TRBV5-1 and J is TRBJ2-1; 7 nucleotides align to TRBD1. The CDR3 consists of 15 residues. In germline, CDR1 is SGHRS, CDR2 YFSETQ. V was clipped by 4 bases and J by 0 bases; unmatched bases: 4. This CDR3 reads CASSPWTGSYNEQFF. The CDR3, as DNA: TGCGCCAGCAGCCCGTGGACAGGCTCCTACAATGAGCAGTTCTTC.

In its sample, this clonotype was seen once. The rearrangement uses TRBV29-1 and TRBJ2-7, with D perhaps matching TRBD2 (6 bases). Looked up from germline, CDR1 is SQVTM and CDR2 is ANQGSEA. The CDR3 length is 12 residues. Trimming left V 2 bases short and J 5 bases short, with 10 bases between. The CDR3 spells CSVERTGDEQYF. CDR3 bases: TGCAGCGTTGAAAGGACGGGGGACGAGCAGTACTTC.

Concerning this clonotype itself: A junction end diverges from the germline sequence, so it may reflect a read error. The chain couples TRBV29-1 to TRBJ2-4; perhaps TRBD1 as D (5 bases). The CDR3 has 15 amino acids. The germline gives CDR1 SQVTM, CDR2 ANQGSEA. Here the CDR3 DNA reads TGCAGCGTGGCCAGGGTGCTGGCGGCCAAAACCATTCAGTACTTC. Amino acids: CSVARVLAAKTIQYF.

This clonotype is deemed medium-sized. V and J are TRBV11-3 and TRBJ2-7; D is possibly TRBD2 (6 bases). CDR1 is SGHNT and CDR2 is YENEEA in the germline V gene. V lost 1 base and J 7 bases, leaving 14 bases between the germline ends. This CDR3 is built from 14 residues. The CDR3 reads CASSLVAGSGEQYF. The CDR3 DNA is TGTGCCAGCAGCTTAGTGGCCGGGAGTGGAGAGCAGTACTTC. Full variable domain (remainder filled in from reference TRBV11-3 and TRBJ2-7): EAGVVQSPRYKIIEKKQPVAFWCNPISGHNTLYWYLQNLGQGPELLIRYENEEAVDDSQLPKDRFSAERLKGVDSTLKIQPAELGDSAVYLCASSLVAGSGEQYFGPGTRLTVT.

Points on this clonotype: No conserved phenylalanine or tryptophan ends this CDR3, so it is likely a read error. V is TRBV29-1 and J is TRBJ1-1; a possible D gene is TRBD1 (5 bases). Germline CDR1 reads SQVTM; CDR2 reads ANQGSEA. This CDR3 spans 13 amino acids. The CDR3 DNA reads as TGCAGTGCCGGGAGGGGTCTGAACACTGAAGCTTTCTGT. Amino acids: CSAGRGLNTEAFC.

With respect to this clonotype: A read error is possible here, since a much larger clone lies one base away. The V call is TRBV14, the J call TRBJ1-6; D is possibly TRBD1 (5 bases). V lost 4 bases, J lost 10 bases, and 17 bases lay in between. Germline V CDR1 and CDR2: SGHDN, FVKESK. CDR3 length: 15 amino acids. In DNA, the CDR3 is TGTGCCAGCAGCCTAAAACTTATAGGGGTGTCACCCCTCCACTTT. Translated, it gives CASSLKLIGVSPLHF.